This passage covers 7 T cell receptor beta chains from one sample sequenced in a study of T-cell reconstitution after alpha-beta-depleted transplantation in children. For TCRbeta, the library was prepared with unique molecular identifiers. TCRdb analysed the PCR reads with MiXCR anew, one entry per CDR3 protein. Of fewer than 500,000 distinct CDR3 sequences in the sample, around two fifths were seen once. Sequences were derived from PBMCs, sampled before TCRalphabeta/CD19-depleted stem cell transplant. The receptors derive from a girl aged 2-10 years with aplastic anemia, due to receive a stem cell transplant.

V and J are TRBV11-2 and TRBJ2-2; the D is unclear. V dropped 11 bases and J dropped 7 bases, with 11 bases sitting between them. Germline V gene lookup returns CDR1 SGHAT and CDR2 FQNNGV. This CDR3 has 11 residues. The CDR3 region has the DNA TGTGCCGAGGTGGAAGTCGGGGAGCTGTTTTTT. This translates into CAEVEVGELFF.

The chain combines TRBV12-3 or TRBV12-4 with TRBJ2-2, with D uncertain. V lost 6 bases and J lost 1, with 6 bases in between. CDR3 length equals 13 residues. The CDR3 nucleotides read TGTGCCAGCAGGGACGGGAACACCGGGGAGCTGTTTTTT. Its protein product is CASRDGNTGELFF.

The rearrangement uses TRBV12-3 or TRBV12-4 and TRBJ2-7, with D possibly being TRBD1 or TRBD2 (5 bases each). Deletions cut 11 bases from V and 4 bases from J, with 15 bases between. The CDR3 length is 12 residues. CDR3 sequence (DNA): TGTGCCTCCTCCGGGGCAGATTACGAGCAGTACTTC. This encodes CASSGADYEQYF.

This clonotype came up once. This chain links TRBV3-1 with TRBJ2-3, with unresolved D. This CDR3 has 15 amino acids. Germline CDR1 LGHDT, CDR2 YNNKEL (reference sequence). Trimming shortened V by 0 bases and J by 1 base, and 8 bases separated the two germline ends. The CDR3 protein is CASSQETLGTDTQYF. The DNA for the CDR3 is TGTGCCAGCAGCCAAGAAACCCTAGGCACAGATACGCAGTATTTT.

This clonotype was detected ten times or more. The chain recombines TRBV12-3 or TRBV12-4 with TRBJ1-2; D is undetermined. The V and J ends lost 4 bases and 8 bases respectively, with 11 bases between them. The CDR3 runs to 12 residues. CDR3 sequence (DNA): TGTGCCAGCAGTTCTGGCCCTTCGGGCTACACCTTC. Protein sequence: CASSSGPSGYTF.

The CDR3 reads CASRSGQVNTEAFF. In DNA form, the CDR3 reads TGTGCCAGCAGATCGGGACAAGTGAACACTGAAGCTTTCTTT. The genes are TRBV12-3 or TRBV12-4 and TRBJ1-1, with a weak D call TRBD1 (6 bases). This CDR3 has 14 amino acids. V gave up 6 bases and J gave up 0 bases, with 11 bases separating them.

This clonotype was detected ten times or more. V and J are TRBV12-3 or TRBV12-4 and TRBJ2-3; a possible D gene is TRBD2 (6 bases). The V end lost 0 bases, the J end lost 1 base, and 11 bases lay between the germline ends. This CDR3 comprises 16 residues. The CDR3 reads CASSLAGGWGTDTQYF. DNA for the CDR3: TGTGCCAGCAGTTTAGCCGGGGGTTGGGGCACAGATACGCAGTATTTT.